One and the same sample provided the 17 T cell receptor beta chains below, sequenced in a study of T cell repertoires in cytomegalovirus infection. TCRdb recomputed calls from the reads with MiXCR, one row per CDR3 protein. The table includes 100,000 to 150,000 distinct CDR3 sequences, over 30% detected once. These receptors' targets are unknown. The input for sequencing was CD8+ T cells from cultured PBMCs, taken from culture after CMV antigen stimulation. The receptors were gathered from a human donor in good health (CMV status not recorded). Some clones in this sample may be carry-over from other donors' samples.

The rearrangement uses TRBV2 and TRBJ1-2; TRBD1 aligns across 9 bases. Per germline, CDR1 SNHLY and CDR2 FYNNEI. The CDR3 is 16 residues long. With 4 bases clipped from V and 5 bases from J, the junction kept 11 bases outside the gene matches. CDR3 in DNA: TGTGCCAGCAGTGCGAGGAAGGGGGACAGGGATTATGGCTACACCTTC. It yields the protein CASSARKGDRDYGYTF.

In this sample, this clonotype turned up a few times. The genes are TRBV9 and TRBJ1-5; the match to TRBD1 covers 9 bases. This CDR3 has 14 amino acids. Germline V gene lookup returns CDR1 SGDLS and CDR2 YYNGEE. V gave up 3 bases and J gave up 6 bases; unmatched junction bases: 4. The CDR3 is CASSGGTGLQPQHF. The CDR3 nucleotides are TGTGCCAGCAGCGGGGGGACAGGGCTTCAGCCCCAGCATTTT.

The genes are TRBV6-6 and TRBJ1-1; maybe TRBD1 (6 bases). The germline V gene encodes CDR1 MNHNY and CDR2 SVGAGI (reference sequence). The CDR3 loop spans 15 amino acids. V gave up 9 bases and J gave up 10 bases, with 27 bases separating them. The CDR3: CASVQRGRGSSVAFF. The CDR3 DNA reads TGTGCCAGTGTGCAGCGGGGGCGAGGAAGTTCTGTAGCTTTCTTT.

Ten or more counts support this clonotype. The chain couples TRBV10-3 to TRBJ2-5, with a possible D match to TRBD2 (6 bases). Trimming removed 8 bases from V and 3 bases from J, with 13 bases in between. Germline CDR1 is ENHRY and CDR2 is SYGVKD. The CDR3 extends over 13 amino acids. CDR3 sequence (DNA): TGTGCCATCGGAGGGCTAGCCAAAGAGACCCAGTACTTC. Amino acids: CAIGGLAKETQYF.

The table lists this clonotype with a few counts. This rearrangement joins TRBV5-4 to TRBJ2-7; 8 bases align to TRBD2. CDR3 length equals 14 residues. Germline V gene lookup returns CDR1 SGHNT and CDR2 YYREEE (reference sequence). Trimming took 10 bases from V and 2 from J; bases not matched to a gene: 11. The CDR3 region has the DNA TGTGCCGGCGGAATTAGCGGGGTGACCTACGAGCAGTACTTC. It yields the protein CAGGISGVTYEQYF.

The sample holds one count of this clonotype. V and J are TRBV4-1 and TRBJ1-2, with D unresolved. The CDR3 sequence is 13 residues long. V was cut by 0 bases and J by 8 bases, with 10 bases left in between. Germline V gene sequence: CDR1 MGHRA, CDR2 YSYEKL. The CDR3 DNA is TGCGCCAGCAGCCAAGAGGGGTCTGGGGGCTACACCTTC. Encoded protein: CASSQEGSGGYTF.

The table lists this clonotype with a count of one. The junction and the germline gene differ at one end; a read error may be behind it. The V and J genes are TRBV2 and TRBJ2-7; D uncertain. The CDR3 sequence is 9 residues long. Germline lookup yields CDR1 SNHLY and CDR2 FYNNEI. The DNA of the CDR3 is TGTGCCAGCACCCCCGGGTATCACTTC. It is translated as CASTPGYHF. The full variable domain, completed using reference TRBV2 and TRBJ2-7, is EPEVTQTPSHQVTQMGQEVILRCVPISNHLYFYWYRQILGQKVEFLVSFYNNEISEKSEIFDDQFSVERPDGSNFTLKIRSTKLEDSAMYFCASTPGYHFGPGTRLTVT.

The gene calls are TRBV6-2 or TRBV6-3 and TRBJ1-1, with a tentative D call TRBD1 (6 bases). V was clipped by 5 bases and J by 8 bases, with 24 bases between them. The germline V gene has CDR1 MNHEY and CDR2 SVGEGT. The CDR3 extends over 16 amino acids. The CDR3 protein is CASSPGHWEWTTEAFF. Written as DNA, the CDR3 is TGTGCCAGCAGTCCGGGACATTGGGAGTGGACCACAGAAGCTTTCTTT.

This rearrangement joins TRBV20-1 to TRBJ1-5; 7 bases line up with TRBD1. Germline V lookup: CDR1 DFQATT, CDR2 SNEGSKA (reference sequence). The ends lost 5 bases at V and 0 bases at J; junction bases unmatched: 10. The CDR3 consists of 16 residues. The CDR3 coding sequence is TGCAGTGCTCCCGAGGGACAGTCCGATAGCAATCAGCCCCAGCATTTT. Residues: CSAPEGQSDSNQPQHF.

The chain links TRBV6-5 to TRBJ2-1; the match to TRBD2 covers 7 bases. CDR1 and CDR2 from the germline V gene are MNHEY and SVGAGI. The trim removed 5 bases at V and 2 bases at J, leaving 6 bases unmatched. This CDR3 has 15 amino acids. CDR3 DNA: TGTGCCAGCAGTCAGGGAGGGGCAGCCTACAATGAGCAGTTCTTC. This codes for CASSQGGAAYNEQFF.

The chain carries TRBV7-9 and TRBJ2-7; the match to TRBD1 covers 9 bases. The CDR3 totals 14 residues. V lost 4 bases, J lost 5 bases, and 6 bases stayed unmatched. Per the germline V gene, CDR1 is SEHNR and CDR2 is FQNEAQ (reference sequence). The CDR3 spells CASSSPGQGNEQYF. The CDR3 nucleotides are TGTGCCAGCAGCTCCCCGGGACAGGGCAACGAGCAGTACTTC.

This clonotype was detected a few times. The rearrangement joins TRBV5-1 to TRBJ2-1; tentatively, D is TRBD2 (6 bases). V lost 0 bases and J lost 6, with 16 bases in between. The CDR3 runs to 16 residues. Germline values: CDR1 SGHRS, CDR2 YFSETQ. CDR3 bases: TGCGCCAGCAGCTTGGGGCGACTAGTACTCCCCAATGAGCAGTTCTTC. Protein sequence: CASSLGRLVLPNEQFF.

The rearrangement joins TRBV9 to TRBJ2-1; a weak D match, TRBD2 (6 bases). This CDR3 is built from 16 residues. CDR1 and CDR2 from the germline V gene are SGDLS and YYNGEE. V lost 1 base to trimming and J lost 2 bases, with 13 bases between them. CDR3 loop: CASSVSGERAYNEQFF. The CDR3 bases are TGTGCCAGCAGCGTATCGGGCGAGCGGGCCTACAATGAGCAGTTCTTC.

In this sample, this clonotype turned up a few times. The V call is TRBV6-2 or TRBV6-3, the J call TRBJ2-1; 9 nucleotides line up with TRBD2. V lost 6 bases to trimming and J lost 4 bases; unmatched junction nucleotides: 16. There are 18 residues in the CDR3. The germline V gene has CDR1 MNHEY and CDR2 SVGEGT. CDR3 in DNA: TGTGCCAGCAGAAACGGGGGCGGGGGGGATCCCGGATACAATGAGCAGTTCTTC. It yields the protein CASRNGGGGDPGYNEQFF.

Details on this clonotype: One end of the junction does not line up with germline, which may come from a read error. V gene TRBV29-1 combines with J gene TRBJ2-1; weak D call: TRBD2 (5 bases). This CDR3 is 13 amino acids long. Germline V gene sequence: CDR1 SQVTM, CDR2 ANQGSEA. The CDR3 bases are TGCAGCGTTGAGGGTGGAGGATACACTGAGCAGTTCTTC. Amino acid sequence: CSVEGGGYTEQFF.

The rearrangement joins TRBV20-1 to TRBJ2-7; maybe TRBD1 (6 bases). The length of the CDR3 is 17 residues. The V and J ends lost 1 base and 3 bases respectively, with 22 bases between them. The germline V gene has CDR1 DFQATT and CDR2 SNEGSKA (reference sequence). The CDR3 is CSARVDAPNAGVYEQYF. For the CDR3, the DNA is TGCAGTGCTAGAGTTGACGCCCCGAACGCAGGGGTCTACGAGCAGTACTTC.

This sequence joins TRBV16 and TRBJ1-2; D possibly corresponds to TRBD1 (5 bases). The V gene's germline CDR1 is KGHSY and CDR2 FQNENV. The ends were cut back, 3 bases at V and 5 bases at J, with 10 bases in the middle. The CDR3 is made up of 13 amino acids. CDR3 sequence (DNA): TGTGCCAGCAGCCAGGGGACCGTGTATGGCTACACCTTC. Translation: CASSQGTVYGYTF.